Presented here are 25 T cell receptor beta chains from one specimen sequenced in a study of T-cell reconstitution after alpha-beta-depleted transplantation in children. TCRbeta library construction was performed incorporating unique molecular identifiers. TCRdb analysed the PCR reads with MiXCR anew, one entry per CDR3 protein. Of about 16,000 distinct CDR3 sequences detected, around 4.9% appear once; the ten largest clones hold approximately 7%. This material consisted of PBMCs, taken before TCRalphabeta/CD19-depleted stem cell transplant. The source is a boy aged 10-17 years with acute lymphoblastic leukemia, due to receive a stem cell transplant.

This clonotype appeared many times. The chain couples TRBV7-9 to TRBJ2-5; 12 bases map to TRBD2. Germline V gene sequence: CDR1 SEHNR, CDR2 FQNEAQ (reference sequence). V gave up 4 bases and J gave up 2 bases; unmatched junction bases: 5. This CDR3 spans 16 amino acids. The CDR3 region has the DNA TGTGCCAGCAGCTCGTGGACTAGCGGGGAGCAAGAGACCCAGTACTTC. The encoded protein is CASSSWTSGEQETQYF.

The sample holds many counts of this clonotype. The chain links TRBV5-1 to TRBJ1-6, with a weak D call TRBD1 (5 bases). CDR1 and CDR2 from the germline V gene are SGHRS and YFSETQ. The CDR3 totals 17 residues. V lost 0 bases and J lost 3, with 13 bases in between. CDR3 region: CASSLDADTHYNSPLHF. The DNA of the CDR3 is TGCGCCAGCAGCTTGGATGCGGACACACACTATAATTCACCCCTCCACTTT.

The sample holds many counts of this clonotype. The J gene is TRBJ2-2, the V gene TRBV29-1, with TRBD2 as a possible D gene (6 bases). V lost 4 bases, J lost 1 base, and 10 bases lay in between. CDR3 length: 14 amino acids. Germline V lookup: CDR1 SQVTM, CDR2 ANQGSEA. CDR3 protein: CSVVWDWNTGELFF. For the CDR3, the DNA is TGCAGCGTTGTCTGGGACTGGAACACCGGGGAGCTGTTTTTT.

This clonotype was counted many times. The chain combines TRBV13 with TRBJ2-5; the D call may be TRBD1 or TRBD2 (5 bases each). The germline V gene has CDR1 PRHDT and CDR2 FYEKMQ (reference sequence). Trimming pared 8 bases from V and 5 bases from J, leaving 15 bases between. The CDR3 is 13 amino acids. The CDR3 bases are TGTGCCAGCCGATTTGGGGGAGAGGAGACCCAGTACTTC. Its protein product is CASRFGGEETQYF.

J is TRBJ2-2 and V is TRBV5-4, with D perhaps matching TRBD1 (6 bases). Germline loops: CDR1 SGHNT, CDR2 YYREEE (reference sequence). V lost 0 bases, J lost 5 bases, and 11 bases lay in between. The length of the CDR3 is 15 residues. The CDR3 loop reads CASSLGGLGTGELFF. CDR3 nucleotide sequence: TGTGCCAGCAGCTTGGGGGGGCTCGGAACCGGGGAGCTGTTTTTT.

This clonotype counts as medium-sized (0.01 to 0.1%). This sequence joins TRBV4-1 and TRBJ2-7; TRBD2 aligns across 10 bases. Germline V gene lookup returns CDR1 MGHRA and CDR2 YSYEKL. The trim removed 0 bases at V and 6 bases at J, leaving 11 bases unmatched. There are 17 residues in the CDR3. The CDR3 bases are TGCGCCAGCAGCCAAGATTGGCTAGCGGGAGTCGATCGCGAGCAGTACTTC. Its translation is CASSQDWLAGVDREQYF.

This clonotype has a count of ten or more. V usage is TRBV25-1 and J usage is TRBJ1-1, with TRBD1 identical over 8 bases. Germline loops: CDR1 MGHDK, CDR2 SYGVNS. This CDR3 spans 14 amino acids. V lost 4 bases to trimming and J lost 5 bases; unmatched junction nucleotides: 6. The CDR3 DNA reads TGTGCCAGCAGTGGACAGGGGTATAGTACTGAAGCTTTCTTT. It is translated as CASSGQGYSTEAFF. The full variable domain, in which reference TRBV25-1 and TRBJ1-1 provide the parts outside the CDR3, is EADIYQTPRYLVIGTGKKITLECSQTMGHDKMYWYQQDPGMELHLIHYSYGVNSTEKGDLSSESTVSRIRTEHFPLTLESARPSHTSQYLCASSGQGYSTEAFFGQGTRLTVV.

This clonotype appeared many times. The J gene is TRBJ2-3, the V gene TRBV27; 7 bases line up with TRBD2. The ends lost 6 bases at V and 7 bases at J; junction bases unmatched: 13. This CDR3 has 15 amino acids. Germline V gene data show CDR1 as MNHEY and CDR2 as SMNVEV (reference sequence). CDR3 sequence: CASSQRAGVGNTQYF. Written as DNA, the CDR3 is TGTGCCAGCAGCCAAAGGGCGGGAGTCGGTAATACGCAGTATTTT.

This clonotype was picked up a small number of times. V and J are TRBV28 and TRBJ1-6; the D is unclear. Germline values: CDR1 MDHEN, CDR2 SYDVKM. The CDR3 extends over 14 amino acids. V was trimmed by 6 bases and J by 0 bases, leaving 6 bases between them. The CDR3, as DNA: TGTGCCAGCAGCATGAGCTCCTATAATTCACCCCTCCACTTT. Protein product: CASSMSSYNSPLHF.

By proportion, this clonotype is medium-sized. The chain uses TRBV27 and TRBJ2-5, with 8 bases matching TRBD1. The CDR3 totals 15 residues. Germline loops: CDR1 MNHEY, CDR2 SMNVEV (reference sequence). V lost 2 bases to trimming and J lost 4 bases; unmatched junction nucleotides: 6. DNA for the CDR3: TGTGCCAGCAGTTTAGAGACAGGGGAGATAGAGACCCAGTACTTC. This codes for CASSLETGEIETQYF.

This clonotype showed up many times. The chain is built from TRBV12-3 or TRBV12-4 and TRBJ1-5; no clear D. This CDR3 is 15 amino acids long. Deletions cut 3 bases from V and 7 bases from J, with 16 bases between. The CDR3 DNA reads as TGTGCCAGCAGTTTCGCAGGTCACTTGAGCCAGCCCCAGCATTTT. This translates into CASSFAGHLSQPQHF.

By sample fraction, this clonotype is medium-sized. The rearrangement links TRBV7-3 to TRBJ1-5, with D maybe TRBD1 (5 bases). The V gene lost 2 bases and the J gene lost 9 bases, with 11 bases spanning the gap. From germline, CDR1 is SGHTA and CDR2 FQGTGA. The CDR3 loop spans 13 amino acids. CDR3: CASSLDGTGPQHF. CDR3 DNA: TGTGCCAGCAGCTTAGACGGTACAGGGCCCCAGCATTTT.

This clonotype is medium-sized in the sample. This sequence joins TRBV6-6 and TRBJ2-5; 8 nucleotides match TRBD1. The V gene end was trimmed by 6 bases and the J gene end by 5 bases; junction bases not matched to a gene: 11. This CDR3 is 15 amino acids long. CDR1 and CDR2 from the germline V gene are MNHNY and SVGAGI (reference sequence). CDR3 residues: CASRPGQGSVETQYF. CDR3 coding DNA: TGTGCCAGCAGGCCCGGACAGGGTTCGGTGGAGACCCAGTACTTC.

This clonotype showed up many times. This chain joins TRBV4-3 and TRBJ2-4; 10 positions agree with TRBD1. CDR1 LGHNA and CDR2 YSLEER come from the germline V gene. The length of the CDR3 is 13 residues. J lost 8 bases, V lost 4 bases, and 2 bases had no gene match. Here the CDR3 reads CASSPDRGDIQYF. As DNA, the CDR3 is TGCGCCAGCAGCCCGGACAGGGGGGACATTCAGTACTTC.

This clonotype appeared a few times. CDR3 sequence reads: CASRPTGGGGAFF. CDR3 nucleotides: TGTGCCAGCAGGCCAACAGGGGGCGGGGGAGCTTTCTTT. J is TRBJ1-1 and V is TRBV6-2 or TRBV6-3, with 9 bases lining up with TRBD1. V lost 6 bases to trimming and J lost 10 bases; unmatched junction nucleotides: 9. Germline V gives CDR1 MNHEY, CDR2 SVGEGT. The CDR3 spans 13 residues.

This clonotype ranks as large. The genes are TRBV12-3 or TRBV12-4 and TRBJ1-5, with D possibly being TRBD1 (6 bases). V gave up 6 bases and J gave up 3 bases, with 15 bases separating them. The CDR3 sequence is 15 residues long. CDR3 sequence: CASSFFQGINQPQHF. The CDR3 nucleotides read TGTGCCAGCAGCTTTTTTCAGGGGATCAATCAGCCCCAGCATTTT.

This clonotype was counted ten times or more. The V gene is TRBV29-1, the J gene TRBJ2-1, with D possibly being TRBD1 (6 bases). The CDR3 is 13 amino acids. Germline loops: CDR1 SQVTM, CDR2 ANQGSEA. V lost 7 bases and J lost 15, with 25 bases in between. The CDR3 loop is CSGHPTTGTQRFF. CDR3 in DNA: TGCAGCGGTCACCCGACCACCGGGACACAGAGGTTCTTC.

By share, this clonotype ranks as medium-sized (0.01 to 0.1%). The chain combines TRBV10-3 with TRBJ2-7; a weak D match, TRBD2 (7 bases). Trimming took off 8 bases at V and 3 bases at J, with 11 bases between the two ends. The germline gives CDR1 ENHRY, CDR2 SYGVKD. The CDR3 runs to 12 residues. CDR3 residues: CAIGRGNYEQYF. CDR3 bases: TGTGCCATCGGGAGGGGGAACTACGAGCAGTACTTC.

This clonotype appeared a few times. The CDR3 protein is CASSIARGTEAFF. As DNA, the CDR3 is TGTGCCAGTAGTATAGCCAGGGGCACTGAAGCTTTCTTT. J is TRBJ1-1 and V is TRBV19; D is perhaps TRBD1 (6 bases). V was pared by 1 base and J by 4 bases, with 7 bases between. The V gene's germline CDR1 is LNHDA and CDR2 SQIVND (reference sequence). This CDR3 contains 13 residues. Together with reference TRBV19 and TRBJ1-1, the CDR3 gives the full variable domain: DGGITQSPKYLFRKEGQNVTLSCEQNLNHDAMYWYRQDPGQGLRLIYYSQIVNDFQKGDIAEGYSVSREKKESFPLTVTSAQKNPTAFYLCASSIARGTEAFFGQGTRLTVV.

The gene calls are TRBV6-1 and TRBJ2-7, with TRBD1 matching 9 bases. This CDR3 contains 15 residues. Germline V gives CDR1 MNHNS, CDR2 SASEGT. V gave up 5 bases and J gave up 5 bases; unmatched junction bases: 10. The CDR3 reads CASSPRGTGYDEQYF. The CDR3 nucleotides read TGTGCCAGCAGTCCCCGTGGGACAGGGTACGACGAGCAGTACTTC.

This clonotype was observed many times. The chain is built from TRBV28 and TRBJ1-5; D gene uncertain. With 6 bases removed from V and 3 bases from J, the gap between germline ends came to 9 bases. The CDR3 extends over 13 amino acids. CDR1 and CDR2 (germline): MDHEN, SYDVKM. CDR3 residues: CASSLVSNQPQHF. The DNA for the CDR3 is TGTGCCAGCAGCCTCGTGTCCAATCAGCCCCAGCATTTT.

This clonotype was seen many times. This CDR3 is CASSLAVAGHNEQFF. DNA for the CDR3: TGTGCCAGCAGCTTGGCGGTAGCGGGCCACAATGAGCAGTTCTTC. The chain carries TRBV5-8 and TRBJ2-1; 7 bases agree with TRBD2. Germline loops: CDR1 SGHTS, CDR2 YDEGEE. Germline trimming cut 0 bases from V and 5 bases from J; bases unmatched to any gene: 5. The CDR3 loop spans 15 amino acids.

This clonotype appeared many times. This rearrangement joins TRBV12-3 or TRBV12-4 to TRBJ2-5; TRBD2 matches at 8 bases. V lost 6 bases and J lost 5; bases outside the gene matches: 20. The CDR3 is 18 amino acids. CDR3 in DNA: TGTGCCAGCAGCTCGGGGGGGTTTAGGCCCCAAAAGGGGGAGACCCAGTACTTC. Translation gives CASSSGGFRPQKGETQYF.

This clonotype is judged medium-sized. The chain has TRBV12-3 or TRBV12-4 and TRBJ2-2, with TRBD1 matching 10 bases. The CDR3 contains 15 residues. Germline trimming cut 5 bases from V and 4 bases from J; bases unmatched to any gene: 4. The CDR3 DNA follows: TGTGCCAGCAGTGTTTGGACAGGGGGCACCGGGGAGCTGTTTTTT. This codes for CASSVWTGGTGELFF.

This clonotype is termed medium-sized. The chain is built from TRBV12-3 or TRBV12-4 and TRBJ2-3; 10 bases agree with TRBD2. This CDR3 has 15 residues. The V gene end was trimmed by 7 bases and the J gene end by 9 bases; junction bases not matched to a gene: 13. CDR3 sequence reads: CASKTGTSVVDTQYF. The CDR3 coding sequence is TGTGCCAGCAAGACCGGGACTAGCGTGGTAGACACGCAGTATTTT.